A selection of T cell receptor beta chains follows, all from one sample in a study of blood T cells in healthy people across ages. Each CDR3 protein is one row after TCRdb ran MiXCR on the 5' RACE reads. Here the sample spans hundreds of thousands of distinct CDR3 sequences, roughly 56% being singletons. The source material was blood. These TCRs come from a man aged 35 to 55 in good health. CDR3s include the opening cysteine and the closing phenylalanine or tryptophan. D genes are given only for firm matches. Where a row states a size, it is once, few, many or the class of an expanded clone; other rows omit it.

v_gene	j_gene	abundance	d_gene	CDR3nt	CDR3aa
TRBV20-1	TRBJ2-7	NA	NA	TGCAGTGCTATACAGGGATCTCCCTACGAGCAGTACTTC	CSAIQGSPYEQYF
TRBV28	TRBJ1-1	NA	TRBD1	TGTGCCAGCAGTTTGGAGTTCAGGGGGCAAACCCCGAACACTGAAGCTTTCTTT	CASSLEFRGQTPNTEAFF
TRBV27	TRBJ2-5	NA	TRBD2	TGTGCCAGCAGTCGACTAGCGGGCAGTGAAGAGACCCAGTACTTC	CASSRLAGSEETQYF
TRBV12-3/TRBV12-4	TRBJ2-7	NA	TRBD2	TGTGCCAGCAGTTTGAGAACTAGCGGGAGGGTCGACGAGCAGTACTTC	CASSLRTSGRVDEQYF
TRBV11-2	TRBJ1-6	NA	NA	TGTGCCAGCACCCCGGGGTTGGCCCTCCACTTT	CASTPGLALHF
TRBV6-6	TRBJ2-1	NA	TRBD2	TGTGCCACCGAAGATGAGGGACTATACAATGAGCAGTTCTTC	CATEDEGLYNEQFF
TRBV6-6	TRBJ2-3	NA	NA	TGTGCCAGCAGTCCCCAGGGGAGGGGGCTTAGCACAGATACGCAGTATTTT	CASSPQGRGLSTDTQYF
TRBV7-2	TRBJ2-4	few	NA	TGTGCCAGCAGCTCCAATTTGGTTGCCGTGAGGGGGAAGTCCAAAAACATTCAGTACTTC	CASSSNLVAVRGKSKNIQYF
TRBV27	TRBJ2-3	NA	TRBD1	TGTGCCAGCCAGCGCCGGGACAGAGACGCGGATACGCAGTATTTT	CASQRRDRDADTQYF
TRBV4-2	TRBJ2-3	few	NA	TGTGCCAGCAGCCAAGAGAGTAGAGCAGTACCAGATACGCAGTATTTT	CASSQESRAVPDTQYF
TRBV12-3/TRBV12-4	TRBJ2-6	NA	NA	TGTGCCAGCAGTTATCCTGGACAGCCTTACTCTGGGGCCAACGTCCTGACTTTC	CASSYPGQPYSGANVLTF
TRBV28	TRBJ2-1	once	TRBD1	TGTGCCAGCACCGGACAGGGGCCAATTCTCACCAATGAGCAGTTCTTC	CASTGQGPILTNEQFF
TRBV9	TRBJ2-5	NA	NA	TGTGCCAGCAGCCCCCGGACAGCACCTCAAGAGACCCAGTACTTC	CASSPRTAPQETQYF
TRBV7-9	TRBJ2-7	few	NA	TGTGCCAGCAGGGACATCTCCTACGAGCAGTACTTC	CASRDISYEQYF
TRBV5-1	TRBJ1-2	NA	TRBD1	TGCGCCAGCAGCTGGGGACAGGGCGATTGGAGCTATGGCTACACCTTC	CASSWGQGDWSYGYTF
TRBV7-2	TRBJ2-5	once	NA	TGTGCCAGCAGCTTGGGTGCCATAGATCGAGAGACCCAGTACTTC	CASSLGAIDRETQYF
TRBV5-5	TRBJ2-7	NA	NA	TGTGCCAGCAGCTTCGGTTTCGAGGGTCGGAACGAGCAGTACTTC	CASSFGFEGRNEQYF
TRBV29-1	TRBJ1-2	NA	TRBD1	TGCAGCGTAGAAGGACAGGGGGAAGACTATGGCTACACCTTC	CSVEGQGEDYGYTF
TRBV25-1	TRBJ2-7	NA	NA	TGTGCCAGCAGTGAATTGGGTCCGGCATACGAGCAGTACTTC	CASSELGPAYEQYF
TRBV7-2	TRBJ1-5	NA	NA	TGTGCCAGCAGCTTAGTCCCTAAGCAGACCCAGCATTTT	CASSLVPKQTQHF
TRBV27	TRBJ2-2	NA	NA	TGTGCCAGCAGTTTGCGTGGGAACATCGGGGAGCTGTTTTTT	CASSLRGNIGELFF
TRBV9	TRBJ2-5	NA	NA	TGTGCCAGCAGCGTAGGATTCAGGGACCAAGAGACCCAGTACTTC	CASSVGFRDQETQYF